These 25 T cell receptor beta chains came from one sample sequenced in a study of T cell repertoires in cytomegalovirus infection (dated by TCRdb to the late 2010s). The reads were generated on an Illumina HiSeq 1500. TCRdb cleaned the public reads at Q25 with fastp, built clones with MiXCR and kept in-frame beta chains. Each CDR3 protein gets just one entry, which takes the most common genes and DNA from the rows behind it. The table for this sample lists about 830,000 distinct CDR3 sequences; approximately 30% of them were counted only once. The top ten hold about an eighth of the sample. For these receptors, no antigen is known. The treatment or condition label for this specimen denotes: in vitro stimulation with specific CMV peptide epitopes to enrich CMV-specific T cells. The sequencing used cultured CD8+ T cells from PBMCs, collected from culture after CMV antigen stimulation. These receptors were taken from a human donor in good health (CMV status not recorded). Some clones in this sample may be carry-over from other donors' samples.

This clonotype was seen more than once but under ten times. CDR3 in DNA: TGTGCCATCAGTGACTTCGGACGGGACTTAAGGATTGGGGAGCTGTTTTTT. Protein: CAISDFGRDLRIGELFF. V and J are TRBV10-3 and TRBJ2-2, with D tentatively TRBD2 (6 bases). The CDR3 has 17 residues. Germline V gene sequence: CDR1 ENHRY, CDR2 SYGVKD. V was pared by 3 bases and J by 8 bases, with 22 bases between.

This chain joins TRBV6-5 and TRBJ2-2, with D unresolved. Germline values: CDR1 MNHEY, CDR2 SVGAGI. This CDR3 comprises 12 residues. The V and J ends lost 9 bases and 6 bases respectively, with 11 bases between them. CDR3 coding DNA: TGTGCCAGTAAAATCTACCCCGGGGAGCTGTTTTTT. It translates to CASKIYPGELFF.

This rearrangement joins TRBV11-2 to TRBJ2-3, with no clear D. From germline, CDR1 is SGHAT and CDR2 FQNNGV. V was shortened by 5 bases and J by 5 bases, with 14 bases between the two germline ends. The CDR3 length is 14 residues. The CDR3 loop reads CASSHRLHIDTQYF. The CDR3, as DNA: TGTGCCAGCAGCCACCGACTGCACATAGATACGCAGTATTTT.

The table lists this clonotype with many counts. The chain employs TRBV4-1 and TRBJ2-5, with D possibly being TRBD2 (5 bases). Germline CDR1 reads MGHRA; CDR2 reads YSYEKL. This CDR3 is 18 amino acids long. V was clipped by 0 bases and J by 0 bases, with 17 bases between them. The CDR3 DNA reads TGCGCCAGCAGCCAAGATCGGACTGAGGTTTACGACCAAGAGACCCAGTACTTC. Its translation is CASSQDRTEVYDQETQYF.

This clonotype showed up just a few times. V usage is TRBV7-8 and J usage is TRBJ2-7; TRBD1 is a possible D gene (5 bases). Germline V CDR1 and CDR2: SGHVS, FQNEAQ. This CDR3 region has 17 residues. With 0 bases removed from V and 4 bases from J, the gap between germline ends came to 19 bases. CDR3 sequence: CASSLATLRQGEYEQYF. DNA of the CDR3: TGTGCCAGCAGCTTAGCGACACTACGTCAGGGTGAATACGAGCAGTACTTC. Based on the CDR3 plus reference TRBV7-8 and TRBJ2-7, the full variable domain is GAGVSQSPRYKVAKRGQDVALRCDPISGHVSLFWYQQALGQGPEFLTYFQNEAQLDKSGLPSDRFFAERPEGSVSTLKIQRTQQEDSAVYLCASSLATLRQGEYEQYFGPGTRLTVT.

The CDR3 loop is CASSEDGRSSYNEQFF. The CDR3, as DNA: TGTGCCAGCAGTGAAGACGGGAGGAGCTCCTACAATGAGCAGTTCTTC. V is TRBV2 and J is TRBJ2-1, with 7 bases that match TRBD2. The CDR3 loop spans 16 amino acids. Per the germline V gene, CDR1 is SNHLY and CDR2 is FYNNEI. The J segment lost 0 bases and the V segment lost 1 base, leaving 3 bases of the junction unmatched.

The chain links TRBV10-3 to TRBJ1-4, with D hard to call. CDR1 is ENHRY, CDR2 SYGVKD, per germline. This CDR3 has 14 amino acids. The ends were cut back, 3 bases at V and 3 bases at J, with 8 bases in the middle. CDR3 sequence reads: CAISELGPNEKLFF. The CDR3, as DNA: TGTGCCATCAGTGAACTCGGACCTAATGAAAAACTGTTTTTT.

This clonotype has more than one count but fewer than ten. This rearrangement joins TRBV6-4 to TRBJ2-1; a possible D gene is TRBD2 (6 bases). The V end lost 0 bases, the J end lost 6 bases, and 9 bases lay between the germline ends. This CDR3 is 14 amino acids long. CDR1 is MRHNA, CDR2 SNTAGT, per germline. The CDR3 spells CASSDSRAGNEQFF. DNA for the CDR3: TGTGCCAGCAGTGACTCCAGAGCGGGCAATGAGCAGTTCTTC.

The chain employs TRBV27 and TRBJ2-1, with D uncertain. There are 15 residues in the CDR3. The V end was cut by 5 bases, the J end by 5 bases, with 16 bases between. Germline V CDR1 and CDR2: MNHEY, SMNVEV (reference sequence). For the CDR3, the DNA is TGTGCCAGCAGTCAACACCTCCTAGTAAACAATGAGCAGTTCTTC. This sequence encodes CASSQHLLVNNEQFF.

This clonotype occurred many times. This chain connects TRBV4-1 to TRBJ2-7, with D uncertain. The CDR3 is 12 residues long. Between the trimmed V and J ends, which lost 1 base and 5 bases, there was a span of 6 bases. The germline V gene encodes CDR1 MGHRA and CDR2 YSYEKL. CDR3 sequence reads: CASSQGGDEQYF. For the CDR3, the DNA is TGCGCCAGCAGCCAAGGTGGCGACGAGCAGTACTTC.

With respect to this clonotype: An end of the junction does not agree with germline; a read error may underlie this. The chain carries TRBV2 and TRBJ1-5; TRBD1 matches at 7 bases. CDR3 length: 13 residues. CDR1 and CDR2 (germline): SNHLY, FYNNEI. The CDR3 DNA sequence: TGTACCAGCAGGGACAGTAGCAATCAGCCCCAGCATTTT. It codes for CTSRDSSNQPQHF.

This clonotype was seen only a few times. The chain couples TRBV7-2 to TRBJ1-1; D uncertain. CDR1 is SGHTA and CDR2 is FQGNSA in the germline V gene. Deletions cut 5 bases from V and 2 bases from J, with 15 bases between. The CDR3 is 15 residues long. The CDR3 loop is CASSRSEVFNTEAFF. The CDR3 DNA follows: TGTGCCAGCAGCCGATCGGAAGTATTCAACACTGAAGCTTTCTTT.

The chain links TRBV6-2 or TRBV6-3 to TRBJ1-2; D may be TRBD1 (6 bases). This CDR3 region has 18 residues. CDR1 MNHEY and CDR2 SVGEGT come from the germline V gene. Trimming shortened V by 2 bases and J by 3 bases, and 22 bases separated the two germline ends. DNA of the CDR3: TGTGCCAGCAGTTACGCTCCGGACAGCTTTCCCCTTGACTATGGCTACACCTTC. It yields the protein CASSYAPDSFPLDYGYTF.

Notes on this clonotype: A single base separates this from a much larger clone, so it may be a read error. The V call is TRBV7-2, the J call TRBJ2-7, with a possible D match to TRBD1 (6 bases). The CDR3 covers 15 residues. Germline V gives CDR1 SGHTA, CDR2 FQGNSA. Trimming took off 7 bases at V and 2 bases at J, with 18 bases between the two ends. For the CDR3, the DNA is TGTGCCAGCAACTGGGGGTCGACAGGAACCTACGAGCAGTACTTC. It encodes CASNWGSTGTYEQYF.

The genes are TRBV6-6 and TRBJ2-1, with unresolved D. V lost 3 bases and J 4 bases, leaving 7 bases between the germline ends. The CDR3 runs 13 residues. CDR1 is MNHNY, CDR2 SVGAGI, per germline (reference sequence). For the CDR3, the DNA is TGTGCCAGCAGTTATTACAGTTACAATGAGCAGTTCTTC. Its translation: CASSYYSYNEQFF.

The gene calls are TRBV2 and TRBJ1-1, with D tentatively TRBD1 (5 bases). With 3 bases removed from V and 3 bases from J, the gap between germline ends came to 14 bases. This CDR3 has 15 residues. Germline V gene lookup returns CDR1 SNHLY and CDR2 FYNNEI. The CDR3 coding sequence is TGTGCCAGCAGTGATTGGGGCGCCGGGGACACTGAAGCTTTCTTT. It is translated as CASSDWGAGDTEAFF.

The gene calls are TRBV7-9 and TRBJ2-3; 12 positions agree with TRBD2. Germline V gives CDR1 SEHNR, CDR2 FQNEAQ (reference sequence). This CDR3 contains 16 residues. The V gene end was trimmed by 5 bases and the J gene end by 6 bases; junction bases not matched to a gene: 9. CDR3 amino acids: CASSPLGLAGYDTQYF. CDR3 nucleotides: TGTGCCAGCAGCCCCCTTGGACTAGCGGGGTACGATACGCAGTATTTT.

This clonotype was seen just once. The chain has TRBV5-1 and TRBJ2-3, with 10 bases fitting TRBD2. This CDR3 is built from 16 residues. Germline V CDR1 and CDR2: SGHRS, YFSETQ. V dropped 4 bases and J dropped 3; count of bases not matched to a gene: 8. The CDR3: CASSVSSGGRTDTQYF. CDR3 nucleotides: TGCGCCAGCAGCGTATCTAGCGGGGGAAGGACAGATACGCAGTATTTT.

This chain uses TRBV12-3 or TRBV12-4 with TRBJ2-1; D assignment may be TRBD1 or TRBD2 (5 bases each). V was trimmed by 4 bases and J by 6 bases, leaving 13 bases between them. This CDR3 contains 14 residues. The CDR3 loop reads CASSWDGTGNEQFF. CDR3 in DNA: TGTGCCAGCAGTTGGGACGGAACAGGCAATGAGCAGTTCTTC.

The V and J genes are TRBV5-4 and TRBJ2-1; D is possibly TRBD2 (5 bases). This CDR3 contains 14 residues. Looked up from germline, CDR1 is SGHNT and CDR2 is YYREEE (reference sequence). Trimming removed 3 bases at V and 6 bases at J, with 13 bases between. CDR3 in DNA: TGTGCCAGCAGCTCCGAAGAGGGCCCCAATGAGCAGTTCTTC. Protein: CASSSEEGPNEQFF.

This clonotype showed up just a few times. DNA for the CDR3: TGTGCCAGCAGTTTATTCGGGACCTGGACATCCCCTGGCTACACCTTC. As protein: CASSLFGTWTSPGYTF. The rearrangement joins TRBV28 to TRBJ1-2; D is possibly TRBD1 (5 bases). The V end was cut by 1 base, the J end by 7 bases, with 19 bases between. This CDR3 comprises 16 residues. Germline V lookup: CDR1 MDHEN, CDR2 SYDVKM.

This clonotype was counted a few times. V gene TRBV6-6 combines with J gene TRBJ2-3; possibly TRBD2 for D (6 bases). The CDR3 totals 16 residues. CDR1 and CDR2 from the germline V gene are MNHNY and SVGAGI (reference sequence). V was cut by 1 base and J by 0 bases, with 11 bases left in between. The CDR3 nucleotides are TGTGCCAGCAGTTACTGGCGGGACGGAAGCACAGATACGCAGTATTTT. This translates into CASSYWRDGSTDTQYF.

CDR3 sequence (DNA): TGTGCCAGCAGCCCAGCGGGGAGACAATCAAACTACGAGCAGTACTTC. Protein sequence: CASSPAGRQSNYEQYF. This chain connects TRBV7-9 to TRBJ2-7; 7 nucleotides align to TRBD2. Germline V gene data show CDR1 as SEHNR and CDR2 as FQNEAQ (reference sequence). The CDR3 sequence is 16 residues long. V was clipped by 5 bases and J by 3 bases; unmatched bases: 13.

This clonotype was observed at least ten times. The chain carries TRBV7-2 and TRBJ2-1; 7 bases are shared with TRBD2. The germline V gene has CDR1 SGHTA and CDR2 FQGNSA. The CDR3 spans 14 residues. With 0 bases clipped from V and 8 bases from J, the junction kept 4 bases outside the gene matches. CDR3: CASSLASGWDEQFF. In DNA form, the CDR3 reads TGTGCCAGCAGCTTAGCTAGCGGGTGGGATGAGCAGTTCTTC.

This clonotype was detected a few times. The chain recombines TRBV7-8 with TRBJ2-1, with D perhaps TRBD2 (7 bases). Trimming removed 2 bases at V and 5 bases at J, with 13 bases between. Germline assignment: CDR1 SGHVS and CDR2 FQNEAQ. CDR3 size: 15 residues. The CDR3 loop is CASSLRGGVNNEQFF. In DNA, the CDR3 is TGTGCCAGCAGCTTAAGGGGGGGAGTGAACAATGAGCAGTTCTTC.